The 13 T cell receptor beta chains presented below share a single source sample, sequenced in a study of vaccination and CD4 T cells after COVID-19. The study sequenced cultured CD4+ T cell DNA using the Oncomine TCR Beta short-read assay. MiXCR was run by TCRdb on the PCR reads, yielding one entry per CDR3 protein. The table includes about 15,000 distinct CDR3 sequences, 52% detected once. The treatment: roughly 11-day PBMC culture with coronavirus spike peptide pools or control peptides (ViraFEST assay). These receptors' targets are unknown. The source material was CD4+ T cells from blood, cultured in vitro. The receptors here all came from a human donor who had recovered from COVID-19.

The chain recombines TRBV27 with TRBJ1-1, with 8 bases lining up with TRBD1. CDR1 and CDR2 from the germline V gene are MNHEY and SMNVEV (reference sequence). This CDR3 has 13 amino acids. V gave up 2 bases and J gave up 10 bases; unmatched junction bases: 6. CDR3 loop: CASSLPQGGRAFF. The CDR3 DNA reads as TGTGCCAGCAGTTTACCACAGGGGGGGAGAGCTTTCTTT.

The V gene is TRBV24-1, the J gene TRBJ2-5; D is uncertain. This CDR3 is built from 14 residues. Per germline, CDR1 KGHDR and CDR2 SFDVKD. With 3 bases removed from V and 7 bases from J, the gap between germline ends came to 14 bases. CDR3 nucleotides: TGTGCCACCAGTGATACCCGGGCCTTCCCGACCCAGTACTTC. Amino acid sequence: CATSDTRAFPTQYF.

This clonotype was seen a handful of times. V usage is TRBV6-1 and J usage is TRBJ2-7; no clear D gene. Germline V gene lookup returns CDR1 MNHNS and CDR2 SASEGT. The V and J ends lost 6 bases and 3 bases respectively, with 30 bases between them. This CDR3 spans 19 amino acids. CDR3 residues: CASRPSLGRRTSFLYEQYF. CDR3 sequence (DNA): TGTGCCAGCAGACCTTCCCTGGGCAGGCGGACGAGTTTTCTCTACGAGCAGTACTTC.

There are a few counts of this clonotype. This rearrangement joins TRBV20-1 to TRBJ2-5, with a tentative D call TRBD1 (6 bases). V shed 6 bases and J shed 5 bases, with 19 bases lying between them. CDR3 length equals 14 residues. CDR1 is DFQATT, CDR2 SNEGSKA, per germline (reference sequence). Written as DNA, the CDR3 is TGCAGTGCCCCGTTCAGGGGAAAAATGGAGACCCAGTACTTC. The encoded protein is CSAPFRGKMETQYF.

This chain links TRBV14 with TRBJ2-7; 9 nucleotides match TRBD1. This CDR3 contains 16 residues. The germline V gene encodes CDR1 SGHDN and CDR2 FVKESK. After removal of 2 bases from V and 0 bases from J, the junction contained 5 bases not matched to a gene. The chain's CDR3 is CASSQMGQGLSYEQYF. The CDR3, as DNA: TGTGCCAGCAGCCAAATGGGACAGGGACTCTCCTACGAGCAGTACTTC.

The chain is built from TRBV12-3 or TRBV12-4 and TRBJ2-3; no firm D call. This CDR3 region has 13 residues. Between the trimmed V and J ends, which lost 5 bases and 4 bases, there was a span of 10 bases. The CDR3 DNA is TGTGCCAGCAGTCGAATGACTCCAGATACGCAGTATTTT. Protein: CASSRMTPDTQYF.

This clonotype was picked up a small number of times. V is TRBV10-3 and J is TRBJ2-3; 9 nucleotides line up with TRBD2. The CDR3 length is 16 residues. V gave up 2 bases and J gave up 3 bases; unmatched junction bases: 6. The V gene's germline CDR1 is ENHRY and CDR2 SYGVKD. CDR3 sequence (DNA): TGTGCCATCAGTGAGCCGGCGGGAGGGCGAACAGATACGCAGTATTTT. It translates to CAISEPAGGRTDTQYF.

V gene TRBV24-1 combines with J gene TRBJ2-5; TRBD1 matches at 9 bases. The length of the CDR3 is 15 residues. Germline V gene lookup returns CDR1 KGHDR and CDR2 SFDVKD. V trimming: 6 bases; J trimming: 7 bases; junction bases outside the gene matches: 11. The CDR3 nucleotides are TGTGCCACCAGTAATGGACAGGGGCCTCGGGGGACCCAGTACTTC. This sequence encodes CATSNGQGPRGTQYF.

The rearrangement uses TRBV20-1 and TRBJ1-5, with D possibly matching TRBD1 (5 bases). The CDR3 runs 14 residues. Germline values: CDR1 DFQATT, CDR2 SNEGSKA (reference sequence). V lost 5 bases and J 2 bases, leaving 13 bases between the germline ends. CDR3 sequence: CSAVRDAGNQPQHF. CDR3 nucleotides: TGCAGTGCTGTCCGGGACGCTGGCAATCAGCCCCAGCATTTT.

V and J are TRBV6-1 and TRBJ1-2, with 11 nucleotides matching TRBD1. Trimming removed 3 bases from V and 1 base from J; junction bases left unmatched: 1. The CDR3 extends over 15 amino acids. Germline CDR1 reads MNHNS; CDR2 reads SASEGT. The DNA of the CDR3 is TGTGCCAGCAGTGACGGGACAGGGGGTAACTATGGCTACACCTTC. Translating gives CASSDGTGGNYGYTF.

The chain links TRBV11-3 to TRBJ2-7; D is unresolved. CDR1 and CDR2 from the germline V gene are SGHNT and YENEEA. This CDR3 is 14 amino acids long. Trimming removed 4 bases from V and 0 bases from J, with 10 bases in between. CDR3 nucleotides: TGTGCCAGCAGCTCCGCCGGTCTCTCCTACGAGCAGTACTTC. This translates into CASSSAGLSYEQYF.

The V call is TRBV5-4, the J call TRBJ1-1; maybe TRBD1 (6 bases). Germline assignment: CDR1 SGHNT and CDR2 YYREEE (reference sequence). V gave up 3 bases and J gave up 4 bases, with 13 bases separating them. There are 14 residues in the CDR3. Here the CDR3 DNA reads TGTGCCAGCAGCTACCGGGACACCATCACTGAAGCTTTCTTT. This encodes CASSYRDTITEAFF.

This clonotype is medium-sized. This chain connects TRBV5-1 to TRBJ1-2; TRBD1 might be the D (6 bases). The ends were cut back, 0 bases at V and 6 bases at J, with 9 bases in the middle. The CDR3 sequence is 13 residues long. CDR1 is SGHRS and CDR2 is YFSETQ in the germline V gene. CDR3 DNA: TGCGCCAGCAGCTTGGGGCAGGGGAATGGCTACACCTTC. Protein product: CASSLGQGNGYTF.